This TCR beta chain was identified during a study of blood T cells in healthy people across ages. The CDR3 runs to 14 residues. V lost 11 bases and J lost 3, with 20 bases in between. In germline, CDR1 is MDHEN, CDR2 SYDVKM. This clonotype has only a few counts. For the second PCR, which ran for roughly 7 to 11 cycles, a sample-barcoded 5' primer and a J-beta primer mix were used. TCRdb fed the 5' RACE reads into MiXCR, producing one record per CDR3 protein. Of about 970,000 distinct CDR3 sequences in the sample, roughly 51% are singletons; the top ten hold about a fifth. In terms of origin and age, donors were healthy Caucasian individuals from Russia aged roughly 6 to 90.

This TCR was recovered from a woman in her sixties or seventies in good health. Sequenced material: blood. This sequence joins TRBV28 and TRBJ2-7, with D perhaps TRBD2 (6 bases). The CDR3 loop reads CAHTLAGNSYEQYF. The CDR3 DNA reads TGTGCCCACACCCTGGCGGGAAACAGCTACGAGCAGTACTTC. Filled out from reference TRBV28 and TRBJ2-7, the complete variable domain reads DVKVTQSSRYLVKRTGEKVFLECVQDMDHENMFWYRQDPGLGLRLIYFSYDVKMKEKGDIPEGYSVSREKKERFSLILESASTNQTSMYLCAHTLAGNSYEQYFGPGTRLTVT.